This TCR beta chain was recovered during a study of blood T cell repertoires in COVID-19. The CDR3 totals 13 residues. Germline V gives CDR1 SGDLS, CDR2 YYNGEE. Trimming shortened V by 1 base and J by 10 bases, and 11 bases separated the two germline ends. Produced via immunoSEQ multiplex PCR; TCRdb's table is partial and in-frame only. Of around 110,000 clones in the sample, about nine tenths are singletons; the top ten hold roughly 1.9%. The TCR sequence derives from a human donor with active COVID-19. The donor label of this sample is uncertain. The chain joins TRBV9 to TRBJ2-2, with TRBD2 as a possible D gene (6 bases). The sequenced material came from peripheral blood. The CDR3 nucleotides are TGTGCCAGCAGCGTACGTTCTAGCGAGGAGCTGTTTTTT. It is translated as CASSVRSSEELFF.